The T cell receptor (beta chain) described here comes from a study of kidney transplant recipient with SARS-CoV-2 infection. As to this clonotype: A much larger clone differs from this one at a single base, so this may be a read error.

The CDR3 has 14 amino acids. Trimming at V came to 5 bases and at J to 5 bases, leaving 8 bases not matched to a gene. The V gene's germline CDR1 is SEHNR and CDR2 FQNEAQ (reference sequence). TCRdb used MiXCR to reprocess the reads, holding one entry per CDR3 protein. Of some 220,000 distinct CDR3 sequences listed, 29% were seen once; the top ten hold more than 6.5%. The material sequenced was a blood sample, taken at baseline and on day 111 from a kidney transplant recipient. The clonotype comes from a young adult male patient who had COVID-19 and was a kidney transplant recipient. Some T cells may be transferred from the graft donor. The rearrangement links TRBV7-9 to TRBJ2-7; the match to TRBD1 covers 8 bases. In nucleotides, the CDR3 is TGTGCCAGCAGCCCACCAGGGGGCTTGAACGAGCAGTACTTC. This translates into CASSPPGGLNEQYF.